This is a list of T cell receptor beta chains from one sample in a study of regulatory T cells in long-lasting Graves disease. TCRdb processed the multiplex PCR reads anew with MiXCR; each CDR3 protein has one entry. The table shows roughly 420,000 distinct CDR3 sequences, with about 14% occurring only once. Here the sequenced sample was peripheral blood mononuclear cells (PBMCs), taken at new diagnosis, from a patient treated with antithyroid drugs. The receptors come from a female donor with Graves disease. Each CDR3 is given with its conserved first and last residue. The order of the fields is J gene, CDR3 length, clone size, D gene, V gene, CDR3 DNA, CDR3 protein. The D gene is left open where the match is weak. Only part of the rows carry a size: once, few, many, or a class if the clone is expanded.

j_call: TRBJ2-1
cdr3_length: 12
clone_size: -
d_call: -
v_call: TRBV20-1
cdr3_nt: TGCAGTGCTAGTGGGCAGTACAATGAGCAGTTCTTC
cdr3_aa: CSASGQYNEQFF

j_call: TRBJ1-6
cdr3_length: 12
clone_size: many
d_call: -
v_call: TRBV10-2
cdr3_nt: TGCGCCAGCAGTGAGTCTACGGTCTCCCTCCACTTT
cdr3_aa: CASSESTVSLHF

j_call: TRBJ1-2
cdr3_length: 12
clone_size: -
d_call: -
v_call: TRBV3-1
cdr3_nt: TGTGCCAGCAGCCCGGACGCCGGGGGCTACACCTTC
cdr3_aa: CASSPDAGGYTF

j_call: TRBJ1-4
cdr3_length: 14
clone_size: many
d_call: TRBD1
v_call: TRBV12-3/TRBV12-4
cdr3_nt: TGTGCCAGCAGTTTAGGGACAGGCTGGGAAAAACTGTTTTTT
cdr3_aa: CASSLGTGWEKLFF

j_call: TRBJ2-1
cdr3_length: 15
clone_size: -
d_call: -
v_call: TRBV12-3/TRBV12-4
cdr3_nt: TGTGCCAGCAGTTTCCCCCCCAGCACTCACAATGAGCAGTTCTTC
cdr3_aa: CASSFPPSTHNEQFF

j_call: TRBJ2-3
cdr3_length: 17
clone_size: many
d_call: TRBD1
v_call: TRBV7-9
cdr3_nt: TGTGCCAGCAGCTCGACCTCTGACAGGGTCAGCGCAGATACGCAGTATTTT
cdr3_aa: CASSSTSDRVSADTQYF

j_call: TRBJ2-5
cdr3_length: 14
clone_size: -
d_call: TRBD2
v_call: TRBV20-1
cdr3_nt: TGCAGTGCTCACCCCGGACTAGCGGGACTCCCCCCGGCCTTC
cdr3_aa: CSAHPGLAGLPPAF

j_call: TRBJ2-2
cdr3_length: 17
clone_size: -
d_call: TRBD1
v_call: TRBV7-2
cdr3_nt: TGTGCCTGCTCTGGGGACGGGACAGGGTTTTTTGCCGGGGAGCTGTTTTTT
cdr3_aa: CACSGDGTGFFAGELFF

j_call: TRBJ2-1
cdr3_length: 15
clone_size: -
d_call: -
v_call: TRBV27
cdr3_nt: TGTGCCAGCAGTTTAGTCCGGGGCTCCTACAATGAGCCGTTCTTC
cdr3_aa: CASSLVRGSYNEPFF

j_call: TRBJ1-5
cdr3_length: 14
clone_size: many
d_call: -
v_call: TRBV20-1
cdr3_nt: TGCAGTGCTCTATACAGGGTCGGCAATCAGCCCCAGCATTTT
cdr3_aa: CSALYRVGNQPQHF

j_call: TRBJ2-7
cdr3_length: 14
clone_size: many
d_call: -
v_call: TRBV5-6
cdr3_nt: TGTGCCAGCAGCTTGGGGGCTCCCGTCTACGAGCAGTACTTC
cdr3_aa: CASSLGAPVYEQYF

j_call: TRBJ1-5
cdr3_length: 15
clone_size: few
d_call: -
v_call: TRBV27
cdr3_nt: TGTGCCAGCAGTCTTAGGCCGTATAGCAATCAGCCCCAGCATTTT
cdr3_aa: CASSLRPYSNQPQHF

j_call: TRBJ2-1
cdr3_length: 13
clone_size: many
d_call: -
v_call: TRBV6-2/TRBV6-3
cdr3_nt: TGTGCCAGCGCCAAGGACGGCTACAATGAGCAGTTCTTC
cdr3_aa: CASAKDGYNEQFF

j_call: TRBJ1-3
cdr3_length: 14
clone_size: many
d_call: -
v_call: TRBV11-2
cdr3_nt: TGTGCCAGCAGCTTAGAGATCTCTGGAAACACCATATATTTT
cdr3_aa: CASSLEISGNTIYF

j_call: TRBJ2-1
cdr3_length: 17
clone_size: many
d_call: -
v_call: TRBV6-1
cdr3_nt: TGTGCCAGCAGTCCCACACCGGGACTCGGTCTAATCAATGAGCAGTTCTTC
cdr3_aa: CASSPTPGLGLINEQFF

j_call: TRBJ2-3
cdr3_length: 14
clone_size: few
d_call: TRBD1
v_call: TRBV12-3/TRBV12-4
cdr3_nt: TGTGCCAGCAGTTCTGACAGGGCAATAGATACGCAGTATTTT
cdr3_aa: CASSSDRAIDTQYF

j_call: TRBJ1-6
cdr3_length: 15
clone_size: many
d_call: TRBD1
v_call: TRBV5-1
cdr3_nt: TGCGCCAGCAGCTTGTGGACAGGGTCGAATTCACCCCTCCACTTT
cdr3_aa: CASSLWTGSNSPLHF

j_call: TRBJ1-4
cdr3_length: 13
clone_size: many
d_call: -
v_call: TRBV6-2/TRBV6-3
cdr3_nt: TGTGCCAGCAGTCCCTGGCGTGGTGAAAAACTGTTTTTT
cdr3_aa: CASSPWRGEKLFF

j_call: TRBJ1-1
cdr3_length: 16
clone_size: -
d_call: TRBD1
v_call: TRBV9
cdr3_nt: TGTGCCAGCAGCGTAGCTACGGGGGCAGGGGGCACTGAAGCTTTCTTT
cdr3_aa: CASSVATGAGGTEAFF

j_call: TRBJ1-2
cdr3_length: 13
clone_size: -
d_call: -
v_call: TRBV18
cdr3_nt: TGTGCCAGCTCACCAGAGGCAGGGAGTGGCTACACCTTC
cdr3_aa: CASSPEAGSGYTF

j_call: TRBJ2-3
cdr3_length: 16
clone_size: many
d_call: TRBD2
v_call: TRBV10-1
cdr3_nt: TGCGCCAGCAGTGAGTCTACTAGCGGAGCCACAGATACGCAGTATTTT
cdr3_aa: CASSESTSGATDTQYF

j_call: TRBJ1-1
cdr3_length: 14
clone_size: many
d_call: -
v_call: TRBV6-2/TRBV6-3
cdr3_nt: TGTGCCAGCAGTGAAAGGGGGAAGAACACTGAAGCTTTCTTT
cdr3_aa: CASSERGKNTEAFF

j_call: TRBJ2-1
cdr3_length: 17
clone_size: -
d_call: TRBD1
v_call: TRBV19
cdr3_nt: TGTGCCAGTAGTCCCGCCCAGGGACAGGGTAGGTCGGGTGAGCAGTTCTTC
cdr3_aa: CASSPAQGQGRSGEQFF

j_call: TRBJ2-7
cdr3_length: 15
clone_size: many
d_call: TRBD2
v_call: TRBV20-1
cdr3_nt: TGCAGTGCTAGAGTGGAGACTAGCGGGGACTACGAGCAGTACTTC
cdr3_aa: CSARVETSGDYEQYF

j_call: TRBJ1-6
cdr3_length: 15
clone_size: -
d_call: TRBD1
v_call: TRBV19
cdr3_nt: TGTGCCAGTAGGAAGGACAGGGGAGGAAATTCACCCCTCCACTTT
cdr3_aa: CASRKDRGGNSPLHF

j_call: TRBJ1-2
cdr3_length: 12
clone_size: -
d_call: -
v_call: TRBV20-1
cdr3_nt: TGCAGTGCAAGAGGGGCCCTAGGTGGCTACACCTTC
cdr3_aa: CSARGALGGYTF

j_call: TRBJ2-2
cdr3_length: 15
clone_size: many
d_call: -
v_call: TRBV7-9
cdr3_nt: TGTGCCAGCAGCTTAATAACCGGGGCCCCCGGGGAGCTGTTTTTT
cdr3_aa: CASSLITGAPGELFF

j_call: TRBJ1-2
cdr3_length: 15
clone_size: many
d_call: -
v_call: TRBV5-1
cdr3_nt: TGCGCCAGCAGCTTGGTGGACCCCTCGTCGAATGGCTACACCTTC
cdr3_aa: CASSLVDPSSNGYTF

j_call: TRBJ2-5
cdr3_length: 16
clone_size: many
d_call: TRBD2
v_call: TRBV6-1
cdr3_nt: TGTGCCAGCACGAGTAGGGCGGGAGGGCCCCAAGAGACCCAGTACTTC
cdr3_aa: CASTSRAGGPQETQYF

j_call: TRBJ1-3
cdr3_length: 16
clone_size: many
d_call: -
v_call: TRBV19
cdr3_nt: TGTGCCAGTAAGGCAGGGGCCAGAAAGTCTGGAAACACCATATATTTT
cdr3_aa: CASKAGARKSGNTIYF

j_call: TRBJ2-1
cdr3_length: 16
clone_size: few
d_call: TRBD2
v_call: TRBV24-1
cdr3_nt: TGTGCCACCAGTGACCCGGGGACTAGCGGGAGCAATGAGCAGTTCTTC
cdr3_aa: CATSDPGTSGSNEQFF

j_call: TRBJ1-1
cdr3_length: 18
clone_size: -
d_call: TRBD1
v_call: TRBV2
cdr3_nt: TGTGCCAGCTCACAACGGGACAGGGGAAGGAGGGTGAACACTGAAGCTTTCTTT
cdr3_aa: CASSQRDRGRRVNTEAFF

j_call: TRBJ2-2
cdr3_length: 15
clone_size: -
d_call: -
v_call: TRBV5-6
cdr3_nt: TGTGCCAGCAGCATTGACTACCAGAACACCGGGGAGCTGTTTTTT
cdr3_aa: CASSIDYQNTGELFF

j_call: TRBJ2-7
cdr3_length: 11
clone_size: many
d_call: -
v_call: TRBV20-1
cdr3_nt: TGCAGTGCTGGCGATTCCTACGAGCAGTACTTC
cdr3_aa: CSAGDSYEQYF

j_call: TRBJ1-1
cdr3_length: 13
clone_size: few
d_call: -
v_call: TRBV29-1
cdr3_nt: TGCAGCGCCCCCTCGCAGGGGAACACTGAAGCTTTCTTT
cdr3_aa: CSAPSQGNTEAFF

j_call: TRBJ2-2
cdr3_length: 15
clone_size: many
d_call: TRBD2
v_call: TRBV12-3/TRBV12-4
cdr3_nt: TGTGCCAGCAGCCCACTAGGGACTATTACCGGGGAGCTGTTTTTT
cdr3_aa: CASSPLGTITGELFF

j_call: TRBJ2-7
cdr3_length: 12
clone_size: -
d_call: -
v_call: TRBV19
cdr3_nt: TGTGCCAGTAGTACCCTGGGATACGAGCAGTACTTC
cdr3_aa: CASSTLGYEQYF

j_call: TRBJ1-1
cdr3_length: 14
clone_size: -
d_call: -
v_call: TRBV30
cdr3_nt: TGTGCCTGGAGCGCCTGGGGGGCGCAAACTGAAGCTTTCTTT
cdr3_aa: CAWSAWGAQTEAFF

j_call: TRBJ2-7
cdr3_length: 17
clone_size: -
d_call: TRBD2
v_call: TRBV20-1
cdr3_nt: TGCAGTGCTAGAGACCTCGTAGGGCTAGCGGGAGGCTACGAGCAGTACTTC
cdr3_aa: CSARDLVGLAGGYEQYF

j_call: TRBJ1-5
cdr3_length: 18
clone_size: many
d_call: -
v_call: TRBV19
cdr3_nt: TGTGCCAGTAGCTCCCCGGGAACCCTCGAGTATAGCAATCAGCCCCAGCATTTT
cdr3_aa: CASSSPGTLEYSNQPQHF

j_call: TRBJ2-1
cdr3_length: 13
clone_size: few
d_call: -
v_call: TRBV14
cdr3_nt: TGTGCCAGCGCCGGTCCGGGGGCGAATGAGCAGTTCTTC
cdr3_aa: CASAGPGANEQFF

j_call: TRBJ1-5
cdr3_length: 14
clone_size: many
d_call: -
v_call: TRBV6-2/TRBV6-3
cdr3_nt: TGTGCCAGCAGCCAGGGACGGTCGAATCAGCCCCAGCATTTT
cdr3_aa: CASSQGRSNQPQHF